Below, 10 T cell receptor beta chains from the same sample are listed, as sequenced in a study of T cells in localized non-small cell lung cancer. Clones were read by immunoSEQ multiplex PCR, and TCRdb kept only the in-frame ones, dropping some. The sample lists around 25,000 clones; 75% to 90% were seen once. The sample here was peripheral blood, taken before any cancer treatment. These receptors were taken from a female donor at least 60 years old with stage I lung adenocarcinoma.

The chain couples TRBV7-3 to TRBJ1-1; 10 bases line up with TRBD1. V gave up 2 bases and J gave up 1 base; unmatched junction bases: 10. This CDR3 contains 18 residues. Germline V gene data show CDR1 as SGHTA and CDR2 as FQGTGA. The CDR3 DNA sequence: TGTGCCAGCAGCTTATCCAGGACAGGGGGGAGGTCGAACACTGAAGCTTTCTTT. Protein: CASSLSRTGGRSNTEAFF.

The rearrangement joins TRBV7-9 to TRBJ2-1, with no clear D. Trimming cost V 6 bases and J 12 bases, with 15 bases left between them. This CDR3 contains 12 residues. Germline CDR1 is SEHNR and CDR2 is FQNEAQ (reference sequence). The CDR3 is CASSPSGRVQFF. CDR3 nucleotides: TGTGCCAGCAGTCCTTCCGGGCGCGTGCAGTTCTTC.

The J gene is TRBJ1-2, the V gene TRBV18; D is unresolved. With 1 base removed from V and 8 bases from J, the gap between germline ends came to 11 bases. Germline loops: CDR1 KGHSH, CDR2 LQKENI. The CDR3 runs 13 residues. The CDR3 DNA follows: TGTGCCAGCTCACCACAGGCAGTGAAAGGCTACACCTTC. As protein: CASSPQAVKGYTF.

The chain is built from TRBV6-5 and TRBJ1-2; D gene ambiguous. From germline, CDR1 is MNHEY and CDR2 SVGAGI. CDR3 size: 15 residues. Trimming cost V 0 bases and J 2 bases, with 10 bases left between them. The CDR3 region has the DNA TGTGCCAGCAGTTACTCGAGGTTTCAGAACTATGGCTACACCTTC. Translating gives CASSYSRFQNYGYTF.

The chain has TRBV6-8 and TRBJ1-5; possible D gene TRBD1, 5 bases. The germline gives CDR1 MNHGY, CDR2 SAAAGT. There are 15 residues in the CDR3. The V end lost 5 bases, the J end lost 2 bases, and 13 bases lay between the germline ends. The CDR3 sequence is CASSEVGGGNQPQHF. DNA of the CDR3: TGTGCCAGCAGTGAGGTCGGGGGGGGCAATCAGCCCCAGCATTTT.

CDR3 protein: CASSSQRQGQETQYF. CDR3 DNA sequence: TGTGCCAGCAGCTCTCAACGACAGGGCCAAGAGACCCAGTACTTC. The gene calls are TRBV7-2 and TRBJ2-5, with 7 bases aligning to TRBD1. The CDR3 has 15 amino acids. V trimming: 4 bases; J trimming: 1 base; junction bases outside the gene matches: 6. The germline V gene encodes CDR1 SGHTA and CDR2 FQGNSA.

The V call is TRBV2, the J call TRBJ2-7; unclear D gene. Germline V CDR1 and CDR2: SNHLY, FYNNEI. Trimming stripped 7 bases from V and 4 bases from J, with 8 bases between. The CDR3 loop spans 11 amino acids. The DNA of the CDR3 is TGTGCCAGCAAGTCTGGTTACGAGCAGTACTTC. This sequence encodes CASKSGYEQYF.

This clone showed up just once. This rearrangement joins TRBV9 to TRBJ1-2; 7 nucleotides line up with TRBD1. The CDR3 length is 19 residues. Germline-derived CDR1 and CDR2 are SGDLS and YYNGEE. Losses at the gene ends were 4 bases for V and 3 bases for J; bases not matched to a gene: 21. As DNA, the CDR3 is TGTGCCAGCAGCCCACGACAGGGAGAGGCTTCGGGTTCGGACTATGGCTACACCTTC. This translates into CASSPRQGEASGSDYGYTF.

DNA of the CDR3: TGCAGCGTGGGGGGGACCCGAGGAAACCCCTCGATGGAAAAACTGTTTTTT. This sequence encodes CSVGGTRGNPSMEKLFF. The rearrangement uses TRBV29-1 and TRBJ1-4; D is possibly TRBD1 (5 bases). V was cut by 6 bases and J by 8 bases, with 28 bases left in between. The CDR3 has 17 residues. Looked up from germline, CDR1 is SQVTM and CDR2 is ANQGSEA.

The chain links TRBV11-2 to TRBJ2-7; D remains ambiguous. The V end lost 5 bases, the J end lost 0 bases, and 11 bases lay between the germline ends. The CDR3 spans 14 residues. Germline lookup yields CDR1 SGHAT and CDR2 FQNNGV. CDR3 coding DNA: TGTGCCAGCAGCCCGGATTTTAGCTCCTACGAGCAGTACTTC. It is translated as CASSPDFSSYEQYF.